Below, 12 T cell receptor beta chains from the same sample are listed, as sequenced in a study of blood T cell repertoires in COVID-19. Assay: immunoSEQ multiplex PCR; the TCRdb copy retains only in-frame clones and omits some. The table shows around 91,000 clones, with less than 85% occurring only once. Material for sequencing was peripheral blood. Receptor source: a woman of 80 years or more with active or convalescent COVID-19.

The genes are TRBV19 and TRBJ2-1; TRBD2 is a possible D gene (5 bases). V was shortened by 5 bases and J by 2 bases, with 13 bases between the two germline ends. The germline gives CDR1 LNHDA, CDR2 SQIVND (reference sequence). The CDR3 extends over 15 amino acids. In DNA, the CDR3 is TGTGCCAGTAGTTCACTAGTGGTAGCCTACAATGAGCAGTTCTTC. It translates to CASSSLVVAYNEQFF.

The chain couples TRBV5-1 to TRBJ1-2, with 9 positions matching TRBD1. This CDR3 has 16 amino acids. Germline lookup yields CDR1 SGHRS and CDR2 YFSETQ. Trimming removed 4 bases from V and 6 bases from J; junction bases left unmatched: 13. The DNA for the CDR3 is TGCGCCAGCAGCGTCGCCGGGACAGGGTTAGGGCATGGCTACACCTTC. This sequence encodes CASSVAGTGLGHGYTF. Together with reference TRBV5-1 and TRBJ1-2, the CDR3 gives the full variable domain: KAGVTQTPRYLIKTRGQQVTLSCSPISGHRSVSWYQQTPGQGLQFLFEYFSETQRNKGNFPGRFSGRQFSNSRSEMNVSTLELGDSALYLCASSVAGTGLGHGYTFGSGTRLTVV.

This clone was observed a handful of times. The J gene is TRBJ2-1, the V gene TRBV7-2; no clear D gene. This CDR3 is 16 amino acids long. CDR1 is SGHTA and CDR2 is FQGNSA in the germline V gene. Trimming removed 3 bases at V and 4 bases at J, with 16 bases between. CDR3 region: CASSFLMGSQYNEQFF. The CDR3 DNA sequence: TGTGCCAGCAGCTTTTTGATGGGCAGCCAGTACAATGAGCAGTTCTTC.

V usage is TRBV5-4 and J usage is TRBJ1-2; tentatively, D is TRBD1 (6 bases). Germline V gene lookup returns CDR1 SGHNT and CDR2 YYREEE (reference sequence). The ends were cut back, 4 bases at V and 3 bases at J, with 16 bases in the middle. The length of the CDR3 is 15 residues. CDR3 protein: CASSRSTGQDYGYTF. CDR3 bases: TGTGCCAGCAGCCGAAGCACAGGGCAAGACTATGGCTACACCTTC.

The chain recombines TRBV20-1 with TRBJ2-3, with D maybe TRBD1 (5 bases). Germline CDR1 DFQATT, CDR2 SNEGSKA (reference sequence). V dropped 6 bases and J dropped 8 bases, with 12 bases sitting between them. The CDR3 has 11 amino acids. CDR3: CSASGPGTQYF. Here the CDR3 DNA reads TGCAGTGCCTCAGGGCCCGGTACGCAGTATTTT.

This chain links TRBV19 with TRBJ2-7, with TRBD2 matching over 11 bases. V dropped 5 bases and J dropped 5; count of bases not matched to a gene: 11. Germline loops: CDR1 LNHDA, CDR2 SQIVND (reference sequence). This CDR3 is built from 16 residues. Here the CDR3 reads CASSLRPSGRNDEQYF. CDR3 nucleotides: TGTGCCAGTAGTTTAAGACCTAGCGGGAGGAACGACGAGCAGTACTTC.

This clone came up a few times. The chain joins TRBV10-3 to TRBJ2-1, with 12 bases lining up with TRBD2. The V gene end was trimmed by 5 bases and the J gene end by 4 bases; junction bases not matched to a gene: 3. This CDR3 has 15 amino acids. The germline gives CDR1 ENHRY, CDR2 SYGVKD. The CDR3 reads CAISRTSGTYNEQFF. CDR3 nucleotides: TGTGCCATCAGTCGGACTAGCGGGACTTACAATGAGCAGTTCTTC.

Details on this clone: At one end the junction does not follow the germline gene, possibly because of a read error. The chain joins TRBV5-1 to TRBJ1-1; D unresolved. CDR3 length equals 16 residues. In germline, CDR1 is SGHRS, CDR2 YFSETQ. The CDR3 protein is CASSTAGVGVNTEAFF. CDR3 DNA: TGTGCCAGCAGTACGGCGGGTGTTGGAGTGAACACTGAAGCTTTCTTT.

The chain uses TRBV18 and TRBJ2-2; TRBD2 aligns across 8 bases. Unmatched junction bases numbered 3, after V lost 5 bases and J lost 4 bases. CDR1 KGHSH and CDR2 LQKENI come from the germline V gene. The CDR3 is 14 residues long. The chain's CDR3 is CASSIAGFTGELFF. For the CDR3, the DNA is TGTGCCAGCTCAATAGCGGGATTCACCGGGGAGCTGTTTTTT.

The V and J genes are TRBV15 and TRBJ2-1; TRBD1 matches 7 bases. J was trimmed by 4 bases and V by 3 bases; bases with no gene match: 0. From germline, CDR1 is LNHNV and CDR2 YYDKDF (reference sequence). The CDR3 is 13 residues long. The CDR3 sequence: CATSRGQYNEQFF. In DNA form, the CDR3 reads TGTGCCACCAGCAGGGGACAGTACAATGAGCAGTTCTTC.

About this clone: Relative to the germline gene, one junction end is altered; a read error may explain this. The chain links TRBV5-1 to TRBJ2-5, with D perhaps matching TRBD1 (5 bases). The germline gives CDR1 SGHRS, CDR2 YFSETQ. The CDR3 has 14 amino acids. For the CDR3, the DNA is TGTGCCAGCAGCTTGGACACAAACCAAGAGACCCAGTACTTC. It translates to CASSLDTNQETQYF.

The rearrangement links TRBV27 to TRBJ2-5, with 9 bases that match TRBD2. The germline V gene has CDR1 MNHEY and CDR2 SMNVEV (reference sequence). This CDR3 comprises 16 residues. V dropped 1 base and J dropped 4; count of bases not matched to a gene: 7. The CDR3 DNA reads TGTGCCAGCAGTTTATGGGGCGGGAGGGGACCAGAGACCCAGTACTTC. Protein: CASSLWGGRGPETQYF.